This T cell receptor (beta chain) was documented in a study of T cell responses to AZD1222 COVID-19 vaccine. Notes on the study in general: The repertoires were collected only after the peak T cell response. There were mostly white British donors and more females than males, and clonal diversity was possibly underestimated. Baseline seropositives among AZD1222 recipients totaled only five to seven. An increase in Spike-specific TCR breadth and depth was observed after two AZD1222 doses.

Measured with immunoSEQ multiplex PCR; TCRdb has only the in-frame clones, and not every one. The table lists under 40,000 clones, about 80% of them singletons. Concerning this clone: The antigen is unknown.

This material consisted of peripheral blood, taken 28 days after the second AZD1222 dose. The clonotype was recovered from an adult who received the AZD1222 COVID-19 vaccine.

The CDR3 DNA reads TGTGCCAGCAGCCAGGGGGACCGAGGGCGGAAACTGTTTTTT. This encodes CASSQGDRGRKLFF. The chain combines TRBV3-1 (or the pseudogene TRBV3-2) with TRBJ1-4; tentatively, D is TRBD1 (5 bases). V was shortened by 3 bases and J by 11 bases, with 16 bases between the two germline ends. The V gene's germline CDR1 is LGHDT and CDR2 YNNKEL (reference sequence). This CDR3 region has 14 residues.